The T cell receptor (beta chain) under discussion was sequenced for a study of T cell clones after liver transplantation. Germline CDR1 reads GTSNPN; CDR2 reads SVGIG (reference sequence). V was shortened by 4 bases and J by 8 bases, with 20 bases between the two germline ends. The CDR3 covers 15 residues. Here immunoSEQ multiplex PCR was the method, and the copy in TCRdb shows in-frame clones only, minus some. Of some 23,000 clones listed, about three quarters are singletons. This material consisted of CD4+ T cells from blood, taken before liver transplant. The source is a human donor who received a liver transplant. The J gene is TRBJ1-4, the V gene TRBV30; D is perhaps TRBD1 (6 bases). The CDR3: CAWMSQGSRGEKLFF. DNA for the CDR3: TGTGCCTGGATGTCCCAGGGGAGCCGGGGGGAAAAACTGTTTTTT.